The clone carrying this T cell receptor beta chain was seen ten or more times. This sample is drawn from a study of human T cells and chemical hapten exposure. Per the original methods: Ranging from about 20,000 to 700,000, TCR counts per sample had a median value of around 94,000. TCRdb redid the calling of the RACE reads with MiXCR, one entry per CDR3 protein. The V and J calls follow TCRdb's processing rather than the paper's. Of fewer than 500,000 distinct CDR3 sequences listed, more than 4.5% are singletons. This sample's time point: patch test 1, 2 weeks after DPC sensitization. Stated treatment: therapeutic diphenylcyclopropenone sensitization with weekly scalp DPC. Trimming removed 0 bases at V and 7 bases at J, with 13 bases between. The CDR3 length is 14 residues. CDR1 and CDR2 from the germline V gene are SGHRS and YFSETQ.

The sequence derives from a woman in her forties or fifties with alopecia areata. Some clones in this sample may be carry-over from other donors' samples. The starting material was whole blood, obtained in connection with sensitization to the hapten diphenylcyclopropenone (DPC). The genes are TRBV5-1 and TRBJ1-1, with D maybe TRBD1 (5 bases). CDR3 sequence reads: CASSLGGLAGEAFF. DNA of the CDR3: TGCGCCAGCAGCTTGGGGGGCCTCGCCGGTGAAGCTTTCTTT.